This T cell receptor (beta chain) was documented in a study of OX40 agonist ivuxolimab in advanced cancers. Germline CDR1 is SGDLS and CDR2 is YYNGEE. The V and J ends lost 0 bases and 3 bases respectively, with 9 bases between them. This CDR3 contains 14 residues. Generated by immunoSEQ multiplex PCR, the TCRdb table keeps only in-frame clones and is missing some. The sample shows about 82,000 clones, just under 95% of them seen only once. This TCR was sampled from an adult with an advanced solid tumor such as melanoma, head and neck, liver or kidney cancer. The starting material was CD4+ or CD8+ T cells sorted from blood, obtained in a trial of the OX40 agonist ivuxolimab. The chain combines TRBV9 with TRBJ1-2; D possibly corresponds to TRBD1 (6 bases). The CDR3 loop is CASSVAGADYGYTF. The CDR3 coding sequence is TGTGCCAGCAGCGTAGCAGGGGCCGACTATGGCTACACCTTC.